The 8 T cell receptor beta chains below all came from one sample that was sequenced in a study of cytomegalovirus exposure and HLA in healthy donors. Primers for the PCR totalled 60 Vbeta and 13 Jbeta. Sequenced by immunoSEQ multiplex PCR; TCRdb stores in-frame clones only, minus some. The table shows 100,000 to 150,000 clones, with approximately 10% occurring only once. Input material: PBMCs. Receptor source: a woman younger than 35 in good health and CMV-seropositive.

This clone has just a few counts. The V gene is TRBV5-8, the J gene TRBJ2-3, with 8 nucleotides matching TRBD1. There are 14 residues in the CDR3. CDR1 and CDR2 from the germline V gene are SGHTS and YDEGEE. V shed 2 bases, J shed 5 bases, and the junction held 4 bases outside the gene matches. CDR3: CASSFQGARDTQYF. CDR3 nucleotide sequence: TGTGCCAGCAGCTTCCAGGGGGCACGAGATACGCAGTATTTT.

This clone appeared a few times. CDR3 region: CASSEARNTEAFF. CDR3 bases: TGTGCCAGCAGCGAAGCGAGGAACACTGAAGCTTTCTTT. J is TRBJ1-1 and V is TRBV6-4; D not certain. Trimming left V 6 bases short and J 1 base short, with 9 bases between. Germline V lookup: CDR1 MRHNA, CDR2 SNTAGT. This CDR3 has 13 amino acids.

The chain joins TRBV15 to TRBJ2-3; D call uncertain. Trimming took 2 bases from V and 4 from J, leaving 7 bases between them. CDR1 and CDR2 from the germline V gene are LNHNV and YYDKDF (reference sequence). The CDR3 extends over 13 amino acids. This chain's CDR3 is CATSRRLADTQYF. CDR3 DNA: TGTGCCACCAGCAGACGTCTCGCAGATACGCAGTATTTT.

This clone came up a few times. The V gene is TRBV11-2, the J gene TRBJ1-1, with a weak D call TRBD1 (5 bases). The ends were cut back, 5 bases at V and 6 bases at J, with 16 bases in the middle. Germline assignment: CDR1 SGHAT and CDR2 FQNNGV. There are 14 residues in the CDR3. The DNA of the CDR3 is TGTGCCAGCAGCGGCAATGGGGCTCTGGCTGAAGCTTTCTTT. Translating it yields CASSGNGALAEAFF.

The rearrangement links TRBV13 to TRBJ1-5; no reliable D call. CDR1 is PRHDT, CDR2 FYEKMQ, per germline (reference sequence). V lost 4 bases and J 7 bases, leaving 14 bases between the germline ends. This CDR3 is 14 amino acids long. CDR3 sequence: CASSSSAPGQPQHF. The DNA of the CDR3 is TGTGCCAGCAGCTCCTCCGCCCCTGGCCAGCCCCAGCATTTT.

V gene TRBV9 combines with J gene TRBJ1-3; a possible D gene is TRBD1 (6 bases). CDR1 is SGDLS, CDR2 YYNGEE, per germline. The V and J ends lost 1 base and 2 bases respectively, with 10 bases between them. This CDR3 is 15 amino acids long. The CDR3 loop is CASSVQDSPGNTIYF. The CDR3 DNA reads TGTGCCAGCAGCGTACAGGACAGCCCTGGAAACACCATATATTTT.

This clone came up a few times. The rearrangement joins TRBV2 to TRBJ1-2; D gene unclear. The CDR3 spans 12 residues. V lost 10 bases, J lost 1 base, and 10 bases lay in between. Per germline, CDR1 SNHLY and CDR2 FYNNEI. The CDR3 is CATRDFNYGYTF. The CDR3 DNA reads TGTGCCACCCGGGATTTTAACTATGGCTACACCTTC.

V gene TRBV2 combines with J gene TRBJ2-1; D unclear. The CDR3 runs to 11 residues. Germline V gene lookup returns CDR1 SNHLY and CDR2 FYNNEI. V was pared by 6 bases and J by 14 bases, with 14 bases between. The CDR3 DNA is TGTGCCAGCAGATCTTTGAGTTCGGAGTTCTTC. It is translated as CASRSLSSEFF.